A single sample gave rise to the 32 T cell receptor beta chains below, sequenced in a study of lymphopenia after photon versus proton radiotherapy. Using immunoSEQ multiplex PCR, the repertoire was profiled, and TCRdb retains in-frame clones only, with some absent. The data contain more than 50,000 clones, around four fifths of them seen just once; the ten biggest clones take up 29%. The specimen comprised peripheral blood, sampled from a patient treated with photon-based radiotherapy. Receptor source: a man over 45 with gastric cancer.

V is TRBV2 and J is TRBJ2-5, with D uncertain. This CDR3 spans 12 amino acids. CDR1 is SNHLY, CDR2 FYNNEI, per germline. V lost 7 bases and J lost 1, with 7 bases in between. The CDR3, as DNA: TGTGCCAGCAACGACCCCCAAGAGACCCAGTACTTC. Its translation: CASNDPQETQYF.

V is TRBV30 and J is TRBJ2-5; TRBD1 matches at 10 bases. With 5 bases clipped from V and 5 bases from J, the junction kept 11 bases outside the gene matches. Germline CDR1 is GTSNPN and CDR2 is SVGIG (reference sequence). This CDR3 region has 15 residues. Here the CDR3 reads CAWATGTGVGETQYF. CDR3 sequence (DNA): TGTGCCTGGGCAACCGGGACAGGGGTTGGGGAGACCCAGTACTTC.

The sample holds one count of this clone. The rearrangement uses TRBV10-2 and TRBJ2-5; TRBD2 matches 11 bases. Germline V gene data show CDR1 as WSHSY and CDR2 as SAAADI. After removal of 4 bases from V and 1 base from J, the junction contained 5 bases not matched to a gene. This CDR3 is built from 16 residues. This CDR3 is CASSGRLAGFQETQYF. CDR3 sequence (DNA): TGCGCCAGCAGTGGCAGACTAGCGGGATTCCAAGAGACCCAGTACTTC.

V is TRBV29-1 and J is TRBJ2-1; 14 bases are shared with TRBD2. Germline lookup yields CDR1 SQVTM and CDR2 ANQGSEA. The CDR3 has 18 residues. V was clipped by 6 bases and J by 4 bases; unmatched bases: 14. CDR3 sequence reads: CSVPGTSGSGSDYNEQFF. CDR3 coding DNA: TGCAGCGTCCCCGGGACTAGCGGGAGTGGTAGCGATTACAATGAGCAGTTCTTC.

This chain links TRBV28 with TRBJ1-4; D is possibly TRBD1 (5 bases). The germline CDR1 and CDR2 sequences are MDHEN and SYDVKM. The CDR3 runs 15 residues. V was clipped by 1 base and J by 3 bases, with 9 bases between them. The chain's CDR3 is CASSLSGPSNEKLFF. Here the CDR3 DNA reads TGTGCCAGCAGTTTATCAGGGCCGTCTAATGAAAAACTGTTTTTT.

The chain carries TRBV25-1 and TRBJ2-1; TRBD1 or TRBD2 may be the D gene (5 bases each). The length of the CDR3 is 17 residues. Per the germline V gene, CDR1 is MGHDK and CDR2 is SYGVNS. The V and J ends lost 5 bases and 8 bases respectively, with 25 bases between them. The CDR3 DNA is TGTGCCAGCAGTCCGCTAAGGGATTTGGGGGTTGTCGATGAGCAGTTCTTC. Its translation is CASSPLRDLGVVDEQFF.

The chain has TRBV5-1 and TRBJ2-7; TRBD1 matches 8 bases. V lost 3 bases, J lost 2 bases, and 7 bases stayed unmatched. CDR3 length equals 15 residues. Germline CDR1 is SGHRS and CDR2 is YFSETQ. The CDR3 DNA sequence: TGCGCCAGCAGCTGGCAGGGGACAGGACCCTACGAGCAGTACTTC. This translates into CASSWQGTGPYEQYF.

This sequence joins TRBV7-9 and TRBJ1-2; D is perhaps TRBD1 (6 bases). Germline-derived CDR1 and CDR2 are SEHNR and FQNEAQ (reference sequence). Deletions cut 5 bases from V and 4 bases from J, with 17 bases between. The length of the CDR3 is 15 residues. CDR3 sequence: CASSILDRTSYGYTF. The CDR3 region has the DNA TGTGCCAGCAGCATCCTAGACAGGACATCCTATGGCTACACCTTC. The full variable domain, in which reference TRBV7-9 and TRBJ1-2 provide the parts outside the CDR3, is DTGVSQNPRHKITKRGQNVTFRCDPISEHNRLYWYRQTLGQGPEFLTYFQNEAQLEKSRLLSDRFSAERPKGSFSTLEIQRTEQGDSAMYLCASSILDRTSYGYTFGSGTRLTVV.

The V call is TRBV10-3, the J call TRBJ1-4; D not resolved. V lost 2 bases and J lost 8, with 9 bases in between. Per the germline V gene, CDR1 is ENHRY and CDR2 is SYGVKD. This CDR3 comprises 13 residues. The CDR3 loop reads CAISEGGEEKLFF. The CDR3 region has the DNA TGTGCCATCAGTGAGGGAGGTGAGGAAAAACTGTTTTTT.

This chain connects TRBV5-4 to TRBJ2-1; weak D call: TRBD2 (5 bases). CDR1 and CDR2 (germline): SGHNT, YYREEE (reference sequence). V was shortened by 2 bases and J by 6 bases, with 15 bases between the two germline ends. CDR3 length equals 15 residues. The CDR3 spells CASSLALAGLNEQFF. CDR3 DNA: TGTGCCAGCAGCTTAGCGTTGGCGGGCCTCAATGAGCAGTTCTTC.

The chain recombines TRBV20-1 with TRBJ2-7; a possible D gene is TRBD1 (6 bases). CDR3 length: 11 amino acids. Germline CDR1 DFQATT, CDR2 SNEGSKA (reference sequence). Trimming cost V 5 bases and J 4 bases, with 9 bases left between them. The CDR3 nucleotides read TGCAGTGCTGCAGGGGATTACGAGCAGTACTTC. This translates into CSAAGDYEQYF.

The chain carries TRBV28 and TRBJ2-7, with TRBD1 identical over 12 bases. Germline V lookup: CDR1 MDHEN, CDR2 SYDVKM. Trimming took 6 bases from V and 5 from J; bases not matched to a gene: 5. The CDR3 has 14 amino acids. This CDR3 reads CASRGQGALDEQYF. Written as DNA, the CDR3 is TGTGCCAGCAGGGGACAGGGGGCTTTGGACGAGCAGTACTTC.

In nucleotides, the CDR3 is TGCAGTGCTGCCGAGGGGGCGCGGGCTTTCTTT. This sequence encodes CSAAEGARAFF. V gene TRBV20-1 combines with J gene TRBJ1-1; 7 bases agree with TRBD1. The CDR3 contains 11 residues. After removal of 5 bases from V and 11 bases from J, the junction contained 8 bases not matched to a gene. Germline V gene sequence: CDR1 DFQATT, CDR2 SNEGSKA (reference sequence).

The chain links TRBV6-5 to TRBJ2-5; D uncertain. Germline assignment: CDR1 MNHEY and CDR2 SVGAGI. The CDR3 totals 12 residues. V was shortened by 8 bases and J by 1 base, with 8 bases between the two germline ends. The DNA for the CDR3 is TGTGCCAGCGGTGTAGGCCAAGAGACCCAGTACTTC. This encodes CASGVGQETQYF.

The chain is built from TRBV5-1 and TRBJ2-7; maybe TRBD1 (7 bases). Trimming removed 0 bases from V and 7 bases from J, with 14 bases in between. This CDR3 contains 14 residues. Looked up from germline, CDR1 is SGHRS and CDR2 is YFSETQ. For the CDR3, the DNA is TGCGCCAGCAGCTTGGCGCCAGGGGGGAGGGAGCAGTACTTC. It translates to CASSLAPGGREQYF.

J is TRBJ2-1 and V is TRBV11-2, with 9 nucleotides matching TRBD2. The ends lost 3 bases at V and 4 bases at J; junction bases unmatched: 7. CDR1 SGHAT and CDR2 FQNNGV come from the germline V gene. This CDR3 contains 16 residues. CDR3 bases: TGTGCCAGCAGCTTTCACGGCGGGAGGGTTTACAATGAGCAGTTCTTC. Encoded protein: CASSFHGGRVYNEQFF.

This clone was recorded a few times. CDR3 sequence (DNA): TGCGCCAGCAAGCGGGAGTCTGGAAACACCATATATTTT. This gives the protein CASKRESGNTIYF. This sequence joins TRBV10-2 and TRBJ1-3; D remains ambiguous. This CDR3 is built from 13 residues. Between the trimmed V and J ends, which lost 7 bases and 1 base, there was a span of 8 bases. CDR1 is WSHSY and CDR2 is SAAADI in the germline V gene.

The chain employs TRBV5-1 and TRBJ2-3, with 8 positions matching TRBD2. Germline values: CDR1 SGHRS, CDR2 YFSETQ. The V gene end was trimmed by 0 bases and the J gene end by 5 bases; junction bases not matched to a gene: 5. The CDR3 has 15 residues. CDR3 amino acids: CASSLAGTRGDTQYF. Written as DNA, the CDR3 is TGCGCCAGCAGCTTGGCCGGGACTAGAGGAGATACGCAGTATTTT. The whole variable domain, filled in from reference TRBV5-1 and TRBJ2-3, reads KAGVTQTPRYLIKTRGQQVTLSCSPISGHRSVSWYQQTPGQGLQFLFEYFSETQRNKGNFPGRFSGRQFSNSRSEMNVSTLELGDSALYLCASSLAGTRGDTQYFGPGTRLTVL.

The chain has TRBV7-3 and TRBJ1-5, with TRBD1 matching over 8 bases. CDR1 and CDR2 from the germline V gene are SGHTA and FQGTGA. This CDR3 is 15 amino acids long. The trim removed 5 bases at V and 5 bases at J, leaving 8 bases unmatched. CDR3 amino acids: CASSPGAGGDQPQHF. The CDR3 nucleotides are TGTGCCAGCAGCCCCGGAGCAGGGGGCGATCAGCCCCAGCATTTT. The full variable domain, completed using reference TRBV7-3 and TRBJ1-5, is GAGVSQTPSNKVTEKGKYVELRCDPISGHTALYWYRQSLGQGPEFLIYFQGTGAADDSGLPNDRFFAVRPEGSVSTLKIQRTERGDSAVYLCASSPGAGGDQPQHFGDGTRLSIL.

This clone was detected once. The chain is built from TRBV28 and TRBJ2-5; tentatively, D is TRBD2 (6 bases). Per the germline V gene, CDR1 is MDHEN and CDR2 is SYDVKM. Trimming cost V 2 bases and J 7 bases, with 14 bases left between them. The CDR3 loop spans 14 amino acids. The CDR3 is CASSLPGELATQYF. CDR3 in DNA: TGTGCCAGCAGTTTACCGGGAGAGCTAGCGACCCAGTACTTC.

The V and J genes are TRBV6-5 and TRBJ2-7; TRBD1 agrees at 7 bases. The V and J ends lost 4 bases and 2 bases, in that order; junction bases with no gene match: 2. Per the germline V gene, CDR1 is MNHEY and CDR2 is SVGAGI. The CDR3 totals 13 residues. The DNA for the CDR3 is TGTGCCAGCAGTTCACAGGGGACCTACGAGCAGTACTTC. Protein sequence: CASSSQGTYEQYF.

The CDR3 sequence: CASSLMGNTEAFF. The CDR3 DNA is TGTGCCAGCAGTTTGATGGGGAACACTGAAGCTTTCTTT. The chain employs TRBV28 and TRBJ1-1; D is undetermined. The V end lost 3 bases, the J end lost 1 base, and 6 bases lay between the germline ends. There are 13 residues in the CDR3. Germline CDR1 is MDHEN and CDR2 is SYDVKM.

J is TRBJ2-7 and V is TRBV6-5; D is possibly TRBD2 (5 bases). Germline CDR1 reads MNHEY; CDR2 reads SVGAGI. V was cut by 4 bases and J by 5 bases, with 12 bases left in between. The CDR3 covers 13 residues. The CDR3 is CASSLQGRDEQYF. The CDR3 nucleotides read TGTGCCAGCAGTTTACAAGGGCGGGACGAGCAGTACTTC.

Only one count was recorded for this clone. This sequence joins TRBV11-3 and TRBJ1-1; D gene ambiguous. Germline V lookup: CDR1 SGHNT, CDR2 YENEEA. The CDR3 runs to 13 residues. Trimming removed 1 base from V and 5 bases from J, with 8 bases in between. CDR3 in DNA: TGTGCCAGCAGCTTAGGGCTGGGGACTGAAGCTTTCTTT. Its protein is CASSLGLGTEAFF.

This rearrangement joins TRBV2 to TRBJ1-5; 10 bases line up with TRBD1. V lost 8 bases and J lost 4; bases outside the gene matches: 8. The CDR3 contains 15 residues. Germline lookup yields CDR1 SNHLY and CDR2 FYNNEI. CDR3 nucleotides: TGTGCCAGCGGTTCTCCGGGACAGGGGAATCAGCCCCAGCATTTT. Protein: CASGSPGQGNQPQHF.

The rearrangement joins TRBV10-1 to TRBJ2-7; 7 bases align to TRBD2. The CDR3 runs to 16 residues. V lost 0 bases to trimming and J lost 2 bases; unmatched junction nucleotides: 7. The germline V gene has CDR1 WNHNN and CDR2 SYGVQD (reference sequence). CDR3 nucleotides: TGCGCCAGCAGTGAGTCGGGAGGGGATTTTCCCTACGAGCAGTACTTC. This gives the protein CASSESGGDFPYEQYF.

The CDR3 is CASSLDGAVGNTEAFF. In nucleotides, the CDR3 is TGTGCCAGCAGCTTAGATGGGGCTGTGGGAAACACTGAAGCTTTCTTT. The rearrangement links TRBV7-2 to TRBJ1-1; a weak D match, TRBD1 (5 bases). In germline, CDR1 is SGHTA, CDR2 FQGNSA. V gave up 1 base and J gave up 2 bases, with 14 bases separating them. CDR3 size: 16 residues. Combining the CDR3 with reference TRBV7-2 and TRBJ1-1 gives the whole variable domain GAGVSQSPSNKVTEKGKDVELRCDPISGHTALYWYRQSLGQGLEFLIYFQGNSAPDKSGLPSDRFSAERTGGSVSTLTIQRTQQEDSAVYLCASSLDGAVGNTEAFFGQGTRLTVV.

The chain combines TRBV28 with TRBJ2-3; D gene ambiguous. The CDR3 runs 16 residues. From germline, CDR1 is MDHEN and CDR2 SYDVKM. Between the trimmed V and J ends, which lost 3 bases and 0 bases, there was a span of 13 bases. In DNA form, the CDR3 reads TGTGCCAGCAGTTTTCGGATTTACGGTAGCACAGATACGCAGTATTTT. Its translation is CASSFRIYGSTDTQYF.

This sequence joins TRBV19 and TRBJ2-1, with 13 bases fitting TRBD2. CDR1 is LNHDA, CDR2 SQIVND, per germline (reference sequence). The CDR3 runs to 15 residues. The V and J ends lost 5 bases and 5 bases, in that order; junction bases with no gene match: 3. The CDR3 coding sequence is TGTGCCAGTAGTTTTGGACTAGCGGGAGACAATGAGCAGTTCTTC. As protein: CASSFGLAGDNEQFF.

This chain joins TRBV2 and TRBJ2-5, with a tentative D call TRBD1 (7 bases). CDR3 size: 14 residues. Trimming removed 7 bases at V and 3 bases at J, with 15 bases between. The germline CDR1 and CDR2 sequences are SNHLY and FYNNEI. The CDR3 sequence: CASILGGQKETQYF. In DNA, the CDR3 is TGTGCCAGCATTCTGGGGGGACAGAAAGAGACCCAGTACTTC.

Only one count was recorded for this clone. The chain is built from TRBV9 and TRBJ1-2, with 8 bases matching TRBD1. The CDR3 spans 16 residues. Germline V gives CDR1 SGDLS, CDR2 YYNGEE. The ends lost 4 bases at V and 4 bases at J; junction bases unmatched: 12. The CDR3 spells CASSPTLDRGPYGYTF. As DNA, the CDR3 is TGTGCCAGCAGCCCAACCCTCGACAGGGGACCCTATGGCTACACCTTC.

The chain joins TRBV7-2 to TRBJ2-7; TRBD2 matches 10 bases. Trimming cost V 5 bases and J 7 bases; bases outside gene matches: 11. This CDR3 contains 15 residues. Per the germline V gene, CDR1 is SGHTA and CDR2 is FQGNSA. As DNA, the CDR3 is TGTGCCAGCAGCCCCGGGCTAGCGGGAGTCTTGGAGCAGTACTTC. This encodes CASSPGLAGVLEQYF. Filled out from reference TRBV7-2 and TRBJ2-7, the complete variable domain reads GAGVSQSPSNKVTEKGKDVELRCDPISGHTALYWYRQSLGQGLEFLIYFQGNSAPDKSGLPSDRFSAERTGGSVSTLTIQRTQQEDSAVYLCASSPGLAGVLEQYFGPGTRLTVT.